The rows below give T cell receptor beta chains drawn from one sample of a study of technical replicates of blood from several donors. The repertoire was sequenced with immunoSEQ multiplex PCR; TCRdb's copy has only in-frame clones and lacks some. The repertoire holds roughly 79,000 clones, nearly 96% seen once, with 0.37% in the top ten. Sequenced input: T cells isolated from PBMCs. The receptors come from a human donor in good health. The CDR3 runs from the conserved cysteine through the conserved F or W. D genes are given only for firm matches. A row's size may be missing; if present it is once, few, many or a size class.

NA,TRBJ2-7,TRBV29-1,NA,TGCAGCGTTGAGACAGAGTATTACGAGCAGTACTTC,CSVETEYYEQYF
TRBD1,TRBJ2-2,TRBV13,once,TGTGCCAGCAGCTTAGGGGACAGGACCACCGGGGAGCTGTTTTTT,CASSLGDRTTGELFF
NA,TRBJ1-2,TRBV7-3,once,TGTGCCAGCAGCTCCCCCCCGTGGAGAAGGATCGGCTACACCTTC,CASSSPPWRRIGYTF
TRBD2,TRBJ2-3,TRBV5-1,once,TGTGCCAGCAGCTTGGGGGGGGGTAGCCGTACAGATACGCAGTATTTT,CASSLGGGSRTDTQYF
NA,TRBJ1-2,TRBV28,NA,TGTGCCAGCACCCAGACAGCGAACTATGGCTACACCTTC,CASTQTANYGYTF
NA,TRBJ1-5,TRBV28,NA,TGTGCCAGCCTTTCTGGCCCGTATAGCAATCAGCCCCAGCATTTT,CASLSGPYSNQPQHF
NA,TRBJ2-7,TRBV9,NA,TGTGCCAGCAGCGTAGTCCCATCCAGGACAACTAATTACTTCTACGAGCAGTACTTC,CASSVVPSRTTNYFYEQYF
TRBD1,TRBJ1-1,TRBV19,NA,TGTGCCAGTAGTCCGGGACAGGGAGCGAACACTGAAGCTTTCTTT,CASSPGQGANTEAFF
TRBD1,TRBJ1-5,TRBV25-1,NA,TGTGCCAGCAGTGAGGGACAGGCATATCAGCCCCAGCATTTT,CASSEGQAYQPQHF
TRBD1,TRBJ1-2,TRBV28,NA,TGTGCCAGCAGCGGGACAGGGTTTAGGTATGGCTACACCTTC,CASSGTGFRYGYTF
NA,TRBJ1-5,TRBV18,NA,TGTGCCAGCTCATTCGGACAGTATAGCAATCAGCCCCAGCATTTT,CASSFGQYSNQPQHF
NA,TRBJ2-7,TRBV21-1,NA,TGTGCCAGCAGCAAGTCTGGACAGGGATACGAGCAGTACTTC,CASSKSGQGYEQYF
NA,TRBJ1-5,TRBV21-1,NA,TGTGCCAGCACCCCACCGCGAGGGAGTCAAGGGCCCCAGCATTTT,CASTPPRGSQGPQHF
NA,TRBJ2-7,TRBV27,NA,TGTGCCAGCAGTGACCAGACAGGTGCCACCTACGAGCAGTACTTC,CASSDQTGATYEQYF
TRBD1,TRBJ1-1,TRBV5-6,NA,TGTGCCAGCAGCCCCGGGACAGCGCACTCTGAAGCTTTCTTT,CASSPGTAHSEAFF
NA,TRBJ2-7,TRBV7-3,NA,TGTGCCAGCAGCCCCGTTGGTGCGGGGGCCGGCGAGCAGTACTTC,CASSPVGAGAGEQYF
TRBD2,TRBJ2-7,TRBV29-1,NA,TGCAGCGTTGCTACTAGCGGTTTCTACGAGCAGTACTTC,CSVATSGFYEQYF
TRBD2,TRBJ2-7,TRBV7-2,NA,TGTGCCAGCAGCTTAGTAGCGGGCGGGGGATCCGAGCAGTACTTC,CASSLVAGGGSEQYF
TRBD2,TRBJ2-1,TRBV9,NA,TGTGCCAGCAGCGTGGGGACTAGCGGAGGGAGCTATGAGCAGTTCTTC,CASSVGTSGGSYEQFF
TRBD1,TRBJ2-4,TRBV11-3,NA,TGTGCCAGCAGCATTGGACAGGAAAACATTCAGTACTTC,CASSIGQENIQYF
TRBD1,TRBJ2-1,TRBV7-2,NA,TGTGCCAGCAGCTTGGGACAGGGGTATTACAATGAGCAGTTCTTC,CASSLGQGYYNEQFF
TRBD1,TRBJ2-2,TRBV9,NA,TGTGCCAGCAGCGTAGAGGGGGCCGGCGGGGAGCTGTTTTTT,CASSVEGAGGELFF
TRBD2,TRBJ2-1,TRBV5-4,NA,TGTGCCAGCAGCTATGGCTTTAGGACTAGCGGGAATAATGAGCAGTTCTTC,CASSYGFRTSGNNEQFF
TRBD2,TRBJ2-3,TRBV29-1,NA,TGCAGCTGTATCCCAAGACTTAGCGGGAGGGCCATAGATACGCAGTATTTT,CSCIPRLSGRAIDTQYF
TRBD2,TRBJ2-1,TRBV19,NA,TGTGCCAGTAGTATGACTAGCGGGAGGGCTTATGAGCAGTTCTTC,CASSMTSGRAYEQFF
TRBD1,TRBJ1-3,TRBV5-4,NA,TGTGCCAGCAGCTTGGAACACAGGGGGACTGGAAACACCATATATTTT,CASSLEHRGTGNTIYF
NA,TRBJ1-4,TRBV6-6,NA,TGTGCCAGCAGTTGGGACTTTAATGAAAAACTGTTTTTT,CASSWDFNEKLFF
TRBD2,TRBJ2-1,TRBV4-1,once,TGCGCCAGCAGATTGACTAGCAGGAGGAGGGAGCAGTTCTTC,CASRLTSRRREQFF
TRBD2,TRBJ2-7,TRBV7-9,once,TGTGCCAGCAGCGCAAGCGGGAGATACGAGCAGTACTTC,CASSASGRYEQYF
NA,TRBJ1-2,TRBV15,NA,TGTGCCACCAGCAGAGGGGGAGGGTATGGCTACACCTTC,CATSRGGGYGYTF
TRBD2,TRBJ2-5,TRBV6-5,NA,TGTGCCAGCAGTTCGGGGACTAGCGGGAGGGAGACCCAGTACTTC,CASSSGTSGRETQYF
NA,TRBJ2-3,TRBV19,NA,TGTGCCAGTAGCAACGGAGCCACAGATACGCAGTATTTT,CASSNGATDTQYF
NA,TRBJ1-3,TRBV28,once,TGTGCCAGCAGTTTAGTCACAGGGAGCTCTGGAAACACCATATATTTT,CASSLVTGSSGNTIYF
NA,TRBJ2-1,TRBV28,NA,TGTGCCAGCAGTGACCGGGTCCGCTACAATGAGCAGTTCTTC,CASSDRVRYNEQFF
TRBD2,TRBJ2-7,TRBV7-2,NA,TGTGCCAGCAGCTTAGACAGCGGGGGCTACGAGCAGTACTTC,CASSLDSGGYEQYF
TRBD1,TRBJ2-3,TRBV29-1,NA,TGCAGCGTTTCCGGGACAGCTTACACAGATACGCAGTATTTT,CSVSGTAYTDTQYF
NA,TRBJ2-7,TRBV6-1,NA,TGTGCCAGCAGTGAAACGGAGCGGGTTCGCGCGTCGCCCCTCCTCCACGAGCAGTACTTC,CASSETERVRASPLLHEQYF
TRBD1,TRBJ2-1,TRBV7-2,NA,TGTGCCAGCAGCCACCGGGACAGGGTCAATGAGCAGTTCTTC,CASSHRDRVNEQFF
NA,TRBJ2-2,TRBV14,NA,TGTGCCAGCAGCCATCTCCGGGGGATCGGGGAGCTGTTTTTT,CASSHLRGIGELFF
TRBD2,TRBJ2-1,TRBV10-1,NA,TGCGCCAGCAGTGAGACCGGGACTAGCGGCCTTAGCTCCTACAATGAGCAGTTCTTC,CASSETGTSGLSSYNEQFF
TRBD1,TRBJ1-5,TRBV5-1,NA,TGCGCCAGCAGCTTGGGGGACAGGGATCAGCCCCAGCATTTT,CASSLGDRDQPQHF
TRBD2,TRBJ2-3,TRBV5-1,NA,TGCGCCAGCAGCTCAAAAACTCCGGGACTAGCGGGAGAGGGGACGCAGTATTTT,CASSSKTPGLAGEGTQYF
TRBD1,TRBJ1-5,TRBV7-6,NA,TGTGCCAGCAGCTTAGCAGGGGGCGGCAATCAGCCCCAGCATTTT,CASSLAGGGNQPQHF
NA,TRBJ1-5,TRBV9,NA,TGTGCCAGCAGCGTCGGGACAACAGACAATCAGCCCCAGCATTTT,CASSVGTTDNQPQHF
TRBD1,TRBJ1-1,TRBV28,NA,TGTGCCAGCACCATAGACAGGGGAGCTGAAGCTTTCTTT,CASTIDRGAEAFF
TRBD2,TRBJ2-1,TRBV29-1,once,TGCAGCGTTGGGGGCTTTAGCGGGATCTACAATGAGCAGTTCTTC,CSVGGFSGIYNEQFF
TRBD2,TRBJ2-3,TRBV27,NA,TGTGCCAGCAGTGAAGGACTAGCGGGAGTAGATACGCAGTATTTT,CASSEGLAGVDTQYF
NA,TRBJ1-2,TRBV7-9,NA,TGTGCCAGCAGCTTGACGGGGGATAAATCTAACTATGGCTACACCTTC,CASSLTGDKSNYGYTF
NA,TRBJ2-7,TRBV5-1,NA,TGCGCCAGCAGCTCAAGGTACCCAGGGACCTACGAGCAGTACTTC,CASSSRYPGTYEQYF
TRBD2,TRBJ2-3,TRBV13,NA,TGTGCCAGCAGCTTAGGCGGGGGAGGGTCAGATACGCAGTATTTT,CASSLGGGGSDTQYF
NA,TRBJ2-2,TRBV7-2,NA,TGTGCCAGCTCAGGGTCAGCCACCGGGGAGCTGTTTTTT,CASSGSATGELFF
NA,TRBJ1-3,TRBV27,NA,TGTGCCAGCAGTGTAGACAGGTCCTCTGGAAACACCATATATTTT,CASSVDRSSGNTIYF
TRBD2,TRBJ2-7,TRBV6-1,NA,TGTGCCAGCAGTACCACGGGACTAGCGGGACATGAGCAGTACTTC,CASSTTGLAGHEQYF